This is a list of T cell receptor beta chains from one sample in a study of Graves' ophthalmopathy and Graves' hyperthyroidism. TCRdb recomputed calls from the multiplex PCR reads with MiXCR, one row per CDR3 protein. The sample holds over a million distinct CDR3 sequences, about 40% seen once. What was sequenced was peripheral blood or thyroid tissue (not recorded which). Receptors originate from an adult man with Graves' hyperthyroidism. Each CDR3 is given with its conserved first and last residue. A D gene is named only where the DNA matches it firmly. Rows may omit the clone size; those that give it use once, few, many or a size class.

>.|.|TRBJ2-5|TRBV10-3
TGTGCCAGCTCCCCCATGGGGGAAGAGACCCAGTACTTC
CASSPMGEETQYF
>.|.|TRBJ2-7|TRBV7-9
TGTGCCTGGAGTCCTCTGGACAGACTCTACGAGCAGTACTTC
CAWSPLDRLYEQYF
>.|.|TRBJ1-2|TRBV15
TGTGCCACCAGCAGAGTTGGGGTGGGCCGCGGCTACACCTTC
CATSRVGVGRGYTF
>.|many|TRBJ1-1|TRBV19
TGTGCCAGTAGTAATGGGGGTTGGGCTGAAGCTTTCTTT
CASSNGGWAEAFF
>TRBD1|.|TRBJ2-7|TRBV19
TGTGCCAGTAGTCCGCTCCGGACAGGGATCTCCTACGAGCAGTACTTC
CASSPLRTGISYEQYF
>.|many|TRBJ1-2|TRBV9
TGTGCCAGCAGCTCCCGGAGCTATGGCTACACCTTC
CASSSRSYGYTF
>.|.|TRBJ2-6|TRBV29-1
TGCAGCGTTGAAAGGGAAAGGGGCACTGAAGCTTTC
CSVERERGTEAF
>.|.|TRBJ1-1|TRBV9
TGTGCCAGCAGCGTTGGCGTACGTGTGAACACTGAAGATTTCTTT
CASSVGVRVNTEDFF
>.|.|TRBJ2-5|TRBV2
TGTGTCAGCAGTTACCCCGAGACGACCCAGTACTTC
CVSSYPETTQYF
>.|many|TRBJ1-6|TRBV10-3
TGTGCCATCAGTGAGATGGAAGGGCGCAATTCACCCCTCCACTTT
CAISEMEGRNSPLHF
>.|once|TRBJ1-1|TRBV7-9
TGTGCCAGCAGCGTAGTAGGACGCAGGGCGACTGAAGCTCTCTTT
CASSVVGRRATEALF
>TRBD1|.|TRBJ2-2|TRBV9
TGTGCCAGCAGCTTAGTCGGCCAGGGGGCTAACCTCGGGGAGCTGTTTTTT
CASSLVGQGANLGELFF
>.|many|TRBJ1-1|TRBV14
TGTGCCAGCAGCCAAGTGACAGTAGGGACTGAAGCTTTCTTT
CASSQVTVGTEAFF
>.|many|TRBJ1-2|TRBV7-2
TGTGCCAGCAGCATGGACACGAACTATGGCTACACCTTC
CASSMDTNYGYTF
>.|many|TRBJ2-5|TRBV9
TGTGCCAGCAACCTAGGGGACTTCGAGACCCAGTACTTC
CASNLGDFETQYF
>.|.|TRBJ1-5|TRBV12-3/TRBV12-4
TGTGCCAGCAGTTGGGGACGGAATAGCAATCAGCCCCAGCATTTT
CASSWGRNSNQPQHF
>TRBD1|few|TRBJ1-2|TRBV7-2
TGTGCCAGCAGCCCCGGGACAGGGGGCGCCGGCTACACCTTC
CASSPGTGGAGYTF
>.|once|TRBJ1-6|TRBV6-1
TGTGCCAGCAGTTACCGACCCCGGGTAAATTCACCCCTCCACTTT
CASSYRPRVNSPLHF
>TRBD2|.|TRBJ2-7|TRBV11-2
TGTGCCAGCAGAACTAGCGCTAGCTACGAGCAGTACTTC
CASRTSASYEQYF
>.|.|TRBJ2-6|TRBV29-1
TGCAGCGTTCTCGAGACGGGAACCGGGGCCAACGTCCTGACTTTC
CSVLETGTGANVLTF
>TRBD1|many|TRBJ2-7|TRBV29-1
TGCAGCGCCTGGACAGGTCCCTACGAGCAGTACTTC
CSAWTGPYEQYF
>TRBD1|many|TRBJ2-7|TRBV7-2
TGTGCCAGCAGCTCCGTGGACAGGGACGAGCAGTACTTC
CASSSVDRDEQYF
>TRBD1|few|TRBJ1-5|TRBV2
TGTGCCAGCAAGAGAACAGGGGGCGGACAGCCCCAGCATTTT
CASKRTGGGQPQHF
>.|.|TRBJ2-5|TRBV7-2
TGTGCCAGCAGCGCCGAGGACTACCGAGAGACCCAGTACTTC
CASSAEDYRETQYF
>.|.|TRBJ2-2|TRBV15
TGTGCCGCCAGCAACACAAGGGGTGGCGCCGGGGAGCTGTTTTTT
CAASNTRGGAGELFF
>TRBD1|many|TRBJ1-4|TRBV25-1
TGTGCCAGCAGTGATCGGGACAGGGGAATTGGTAGTGAAAAACTGTTTTTT
CASSDRDRGIGSEKLFF
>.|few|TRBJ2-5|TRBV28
TGTGCCAGCAGTTTAAGGAGCTACCGAGAGACCCAGTACTTC
CASSLRSYRETQYF
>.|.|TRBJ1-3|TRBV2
TGTGCCAGCAGTGAAATGTCGGGGTCTGGAAACACCATATATTTT
CASSEMSGSGNTIYF
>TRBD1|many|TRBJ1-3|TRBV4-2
TGTGCCAGCAGCCAAGACGACAGGGACGTAAACACCATATATTTT
CASSQDDRDVNTIYF
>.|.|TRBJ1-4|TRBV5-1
TGCGCCAGCAGCTTGGATCTGTCGGGATGGAGGTTTTTT
CASSLDLSGWRFF
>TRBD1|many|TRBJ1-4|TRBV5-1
TGCGCCAGCAGCGATAACAGGGGGCCTAATGAAAAACTGTTTTTT
CASSDNRGPNEKLFF
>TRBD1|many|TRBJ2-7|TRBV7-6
TGTGCCAGCAGCTTAGGAGGACAGGTGGACGAGCAGTACTTC
CASSLGGQVDEQYF
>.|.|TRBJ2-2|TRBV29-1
TGCAGCGTCGGACACGCGGAGCTGTTTTTT
CSVGHAELFF